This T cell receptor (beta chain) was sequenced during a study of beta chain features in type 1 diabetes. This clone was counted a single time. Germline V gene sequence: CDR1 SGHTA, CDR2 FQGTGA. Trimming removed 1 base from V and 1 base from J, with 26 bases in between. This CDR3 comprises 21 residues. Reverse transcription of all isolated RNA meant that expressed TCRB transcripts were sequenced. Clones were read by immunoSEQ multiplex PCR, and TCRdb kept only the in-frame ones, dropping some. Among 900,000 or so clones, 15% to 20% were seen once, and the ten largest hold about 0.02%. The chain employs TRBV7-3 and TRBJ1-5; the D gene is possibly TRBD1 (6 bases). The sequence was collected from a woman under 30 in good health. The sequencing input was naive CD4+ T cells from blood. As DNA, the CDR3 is TGTGCCAGCAGCTTAATGTGGGTATGGTTCAGGGGCGGCGGGAGCAATCAGCCCCAGCATTTT. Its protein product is CASSLMWVWFRGGGSNQPQHF.